Listed below are T cell receptor beta chains from one sample, sequenced in a study of T cells in Graves' hyperthyroidism and ophthalmopathy. TCRdb recomputed calls from the multiplex PCR reads with MiXCR, one row per CDR3 protein. The table lists 400,000 to 500,000 distinct CDR3 sequences, roughly 14% of them singletons. The material sequenced was blood. The origin of the receptors is a man in his late teens or twenties with Graves' ophthalmopathy. Each CDR3 is given with its conserved first and last residue. The order of the fields is D gene, clone size, J gene, V gene, CDR3 protein, CDR3 DNA. D genes are given only for firm matches. Clone size, where shown, is once, few, many, or a class for clones that have expanded.

d_gene: TRBD1; abundance: many; j_gene: TRBJ2-7; v_gene: TRBV20-1; CDR3aa: CSATDRDGEQYF; CDR3nt: TGCAGTGCTACCGACAGGGATGGCGAGCAGTACTTC
d_gene: TRBD2; abundance: many; j_gene: TRBJ2-5; v_gene: TRBV6-1; CDR3aa: CASSGGLAGGLSLETQYF; CDR3nt: TGTGCCAGCAGTGGAGGACTAGCGGGGGGGCTATCCTTAGAGACCCAGTACTTC
d_gene: TRBD1; abundance: many; j_gene: TRBJ2-1; v_gene: TRBV7-9; CDR3aa: CASSSTGVSYNEQFF; CDR3nt: TGTGCCAGCAGCTCCACAGGGGTCTCCTACAATGAGCAGTTCTTC
d_gene: .; abundance: many; j_gene: TRBJ2-1; v_gene: TRBV3-1; CDR3aa: CASSQEPGNEQFF; CDR3nt: TGTGCCAGCAGCCAAGAACCCGGGAATGAGCAGTTCTTC
d_gene: TRBD1; abundance: many; j_gene: TRBJ1-6; v_gene: TRBV5-1; CDR3aa: CASSTGTGLSPLHF; CDR3nt: TGCGCCAGCAGCACGGGGACAGGGTTGTCACCCCTCCACTTT
d_gene: TRBD1; abundance: .; j_gene: TRBJ1-2; v_gene: TRBV18; CDR3aa: CASFTSQGAYGYTF; CDR3nt: TGTGCCAGCTTCACCAGTCAGGGGGCCTATGGCTACACCTTC
d_gene: .; abundance: few; j_gene: TRBJ1-3; v_gene: TRBV5-8; CDR3aa: CASSLPWTGTGNTIYF; CDR3nt: TGTGCCAGCAGCTTGCCTTGGACCGGAACTGGAAACACCATATATTTT
d_gene: .; abundance: many; j_gene: TRBJ2-7; v_gene: TRBV7-9; CDR3aa: CASRRSGWQSSYEQYF; CDR3nt: TGTGCCAGCAGACGATCTGGGTGGCAGAGCTCCTACGAGCAGTACTTC
d_gene: .; abundance: many; j_gene: TRBJ2-1; v_gene: TRBV20-1; CDR3aa: CSAGRGLQFF; CDR3nt: TGCAGTGCCGGGCGGGGCCTACAGTTCTTC
d_gene: TRBD1; abundance: many; j_gene: TRBJ2-7; v_gene: TRBV7-6; CDR3aa: CASSIRDRGGEQYF; CDR3nt: TGTGCCAGCAGCATCCGGGACAGGGGTGGCGAGCAGTACTTC
d_gene: TRBD1; abundance: many; j_gene: TRBJ2-3; v_gene: TRBV11-3; CDR3aa: CASSRGTGTDTQYF; CDR3nt: TGTGCCAGCAGCCGAGGGACAGGGACAGATACGCAGTATTTT
d_gene: TRBD1; abundance: many; j_gene: TRBJ2-7; v_gene: TRBV3-1; CDR3aa: CASSLNRDRDEQYF; CDR3nt: TGTGCCAGCAGCCTCAACCGGGACAGGGACGAGCAGTACTTC
d_gene: TRBD2; abundance: .; j_gene: TRBJ2-3; v_gene: TRBV5-1; CDR3aa: CASSFSGGAGTDTQYF; CDR3nt: TGCGCCAGCAGCTTTAGCGGGGGGGCCGGGACAGATACGCAGTATTTT
d_gene: TRBD1; abundance: .; j_gene: TRBJ2-7; v_gene: TRBV10-2; CDR3aa: CASSLDGDSISYEQYF; CDR3nt: TGCGCCAGCAGCCTTGACGGGGACAGTATCTCCTACGAGCAGTACTTC
d_gene: .; abundance: many; j_gene: TRBJ2-7; v_gene: TRBV6-1; CDR3aa: CASKSDIVSYEQYF; CDR3nt: TGTGCCAGCAAATCGGACATAGTCTCCTACGAGCAGTACTTC
d_gene: .; abundance: few; j_gene: TRBJ2-7; v_gene: TRBV4-1; CDR3aa: CASSPGPSSYEQYF; CDR3nt: TGCGCCAGCAGCCCGGGACCGAGCTCCTACGAGCAGTACTTC
d_gene: TRBD1; abundance: few; j_gene: TRBJ1-6; v_gene: TRBV5-6; CDR3aa: CASSYRDRDNSPLHF; CDR3nt: TGTGCCAGCAGTTACCGGGACAGGGACAATTCACCCCTCCACTTT
d_gene: TRBD2; abundance: many; j_gene: TRBJ2-5; v_gene: TRBV20-1; CDR3aa: CSAQRSRLAGKETQYF; CDR3nt: TGCAGTGCCCAGAGGTCCCGACTAGCGGGGAAAGAGACCCAGTACTTC
d_gene: TRBD2; abundance: many; j_gene: TRBJ2-3; v_gene: TRBV9; CDR3aa: CASSVSAGVGADTQYF; CDR3nt: TGTGCCAGCAGCGTATCCGCGGGAGTGGGCGCAGATACGCAGTATTTT
d_gene: TRBD2; abundance: .; j_gene: TRBJ2-5; v_gene: TRBV5-1; CDR3aa: CASSLALAGGQKTQYF; CDR3nt: TGCGCCAGCAGCTTGGCACTAGCGGGGGGCCAAAAGACCCAGTACTTC
d_gene: TRBD1; abundance: .; j_gene: TRBJ1-2; v_gene: TRBV10-2; CDR3aa: CASSGGTVVPNTF; CDR3nt: TGCGCCAGCAGTGGCGGGACAGTGGTCCCCAACACCTTC
d_gene: .; abundance: many; j_gene: TRBJ2-7; v_gene: TRBV11-1; CDR3aa: CASSPPGVSGALEQYF; CDR3nt: TGTGCCAGCAGCCCTCCCGGGGTATCAGGTGCACTCGAGCAGTACTTC
d_gene: .; abundance: many; j_gene: TRBJ2-7; v_gene: TRBV11-2; CDR3aa: CASSLRGTSSYEQYF; CDR3nt: TGTGCCAGCAGCTTACGCGGGACCTCCTCCTACGAGCAGTACTTC
d_gene: .; abundance: few; j_gene: TRBJ2-1; v_gene: TRBV6-2/TRBV6-3; CDR3aa: CASSYSIPTGEQFF; CDR3nt: TGTGCCAGCAGTTACTCGATCCCTACGGGGGAGCAGTTCTTC
d_gene: TRBD1; abundance: few; j_gene: TRBJ1-2; v_gene: TRBV5-6; CDR3aa: CASSLRDRGTFNYGYTF; CDR3nt: TGTGCCAGCAGCCTCCGGGACAGGGGGACGTTTAACTATGGCTACACCTTC
d_gene: TRBD1; abundance: .; j_gene: TRBJ1-2; v_gene: TRBV5-1; CDR3aa: CASSLAEGAVRGYTF; CDR3nt: TGCGCCAGCAGCTTGGCGGAGGGGGCGGTGCGTGGCTACACCTTC
d_gene: .; abundance: many; j_gene: TRBJ2-3; v_gene: TRBV5-1; CDR3aa: CASSFPGLGDTQYF; CDR3nt: TGCGCCAGCAGCTTTCCGGGATTAGGAGATACGCAGTATTTT
d_gene: .; abundance: many; j_gene: TRBJ2-7; v_gene: TRBV12-3/TRBV12-4; CDR3aa: CASSRSGIEYEQYF; CDR3nt: TGTGCCAGCAGCCGATCGGGTATTGAATACGAGCAGTACTTC
d_gene: TRBD2; abundance: .; j_gene: TRBJ2-1; v_gene: TRBV20-1; CDR3aa: CSARAVGLARYNEQFF; CDR3nt: TGCAGTGCTAGAGCTGTAGGACTAGCTAGATACAATGAGCAGTTCTTC
d_gene: .; abundance: once; j_gene: TRBJ2-2; v_gene: TRBV4-1; CDR3aa: CASSQEETTGELFF; CDR3nt: TGCGCCAGCAGCCAAGAGGAGACCACCGGGGAGCTGTTTTTT
d_gene: TRBD1; abundance: many; j_gene: TRBJ2-5; v_gene: TRBV5-1; CDR3aa: CASTRQGRETQYF; CDR3nt: TGCGCCAGCACCAGACAGGGACGGGAGACCCAGTACTTC
d_gene: .; abundance: many; j_gene: TRBJ2-3; v_gene: TRBV5-1; CDR3aa: CASSLGTPRMDTQYF; CDR3nt: TGCGCCAGCAGCTTGGGCACCCCCCGGATGGATACGCAGTATTTT
d_gene: .; abundance: few; j_gene: TRBJ2-7; v_gene: TRBV5-1; CDR3aa: CASSLTVQGRNEQYF; CDR3nt: TGCGCCAGCAGCCTCACCGTCCAGGGGCGCAACGAGCAGTACTTC
d_gene: TRBD1; abundance: few; j_gene: TRBJ1-2; v_gene: TRBV15; CDR3aa: CATSRDPDRVNYGYTF; CDR3nt: TGTGCCACCAGCAGAGATCCGGACAGGGTAAACTATGGCTACACCTTC
d_gene: .; abundance: many; j_gene: TRBJ1-2; v_gene: TRBV7-8; CDR3aa: CASSLRGGTPPGHNYGYTF; CDR3nt: TGTGCCAGCAGCCTCAGGGGCGGGACGCCTCCCGGGCATAACTATGGCTACACCTTC
d_gene: .; abundance: .; j_gene: TRBJ2-7; v_gene: TRBV11-2; CDR3aa: CASSRPDHEQYF; CDR3nt: TGTGCCAGCAGCCGACCCGATCACGAGCAGTACTTC
d_gene: TRBD2; abundance: many; j_gene: TRBJ2-3; v_gene: TRBV5-1; CDR3aa: CASSLRMGTSGADTQYF; CDR3nt: TGCGCCAGCAGCTTGCGGATGGGGACTAGCGGGGCAGATACGCAGTATTTT
d_gene: TRBD2; abundance: .; j_gene: TRBJ2-7; v_gene: TRBV20-1; CDR3aa: CSALGERESGYEQYF; CDR3nt: TGCAGTGCCCTCGGAGAGCGGGAATCAGGGTACGAGCAGTACTTC
d_gene: .; abundance: many; j_gene: TRBJ2-6; v_gene: TRBV6-1; CDR3aa: CASSQDSSGANVLTF; CDR3nt: TGTGCCAGCAGTCAGGACAGCTCTGGGGCCAACGTCCTGACTTTC
d_gene: .; abundance: many; j_gene: TRBJ1-6; v_gene: TRBV12-3/TRBV12-4; CDR3aa: CASSEQHYSPLHF; CDR3nt: TGTGCCAGCAGTGAACAGCATTATTCACCCCTCCACTTT
d_gene: TRBD1; abundance: .; j_gene: TRBJ1-2; v_gene: TRBV19; CDR3aa: CASTLTGGSFGYTF; CDR3nt: TGTGCCAGTACCCTAACAGGGGGCAGTTTTGGCTACACCTTC
d_gene: TRBD2; abundance: many; j_gene: TRBJ2-3; v_gene: TRBV5-5; CDR3aa: CASSSGLAGVRDTQYF; CDR3nt: TGTGCCAGCAGCTCCGGACTAGCGGGAGTACGTGATACGCAGTATTTT